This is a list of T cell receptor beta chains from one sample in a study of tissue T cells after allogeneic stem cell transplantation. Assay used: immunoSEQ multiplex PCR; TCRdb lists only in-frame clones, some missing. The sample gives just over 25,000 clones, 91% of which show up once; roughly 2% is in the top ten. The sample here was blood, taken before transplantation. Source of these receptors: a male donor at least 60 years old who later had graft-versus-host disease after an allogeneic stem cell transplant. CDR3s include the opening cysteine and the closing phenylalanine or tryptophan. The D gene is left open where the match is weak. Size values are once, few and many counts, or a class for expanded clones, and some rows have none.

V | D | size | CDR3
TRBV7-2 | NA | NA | CASSFAGIFNQPQHF
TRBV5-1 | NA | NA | CASSLGLGNNQPQHF
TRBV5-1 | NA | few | CASSLEPPRAGGEKLFF
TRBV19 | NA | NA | CASSTWTGAKNQPQHF
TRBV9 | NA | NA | CASSARTNYGYTF
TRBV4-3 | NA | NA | CASSLQAGVTGMRYGYTF
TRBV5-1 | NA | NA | CASSLAPGTRELFF
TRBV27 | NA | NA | CASLSPLSGYTF
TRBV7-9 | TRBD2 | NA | CASSSRGLAHTDTQYF
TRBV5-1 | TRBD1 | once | CASSLARGLNTEAFF
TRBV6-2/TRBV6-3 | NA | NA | CASSRQALWPQHF
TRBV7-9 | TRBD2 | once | CASSLDRSSSGRVNEQFF
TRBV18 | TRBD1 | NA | CASSPSMGTGVQPQHF
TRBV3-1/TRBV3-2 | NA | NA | CASSQGAYSPLHF
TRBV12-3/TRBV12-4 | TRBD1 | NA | CASSYRGYGYTF
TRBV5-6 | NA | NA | CASNKAGLTYNEQFF
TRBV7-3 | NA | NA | CASSLTPSDSYEQYF
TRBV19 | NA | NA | CASSPVGVRNTIYF
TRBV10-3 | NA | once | CAISESAGGRGRYNEQFF
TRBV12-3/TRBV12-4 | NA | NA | CASSSRTVYTF
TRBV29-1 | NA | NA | CSPSVRARGAVYNEQFF
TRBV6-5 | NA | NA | CASRYTITYEQYF
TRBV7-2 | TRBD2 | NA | CASSYQAGGEQFF
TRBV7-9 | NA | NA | CASRLGGSGYEQYF
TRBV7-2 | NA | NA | CASSLAPVGQSYGYTF
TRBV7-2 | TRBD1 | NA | CASSLDRGRGVYGYTF
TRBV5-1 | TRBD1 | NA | CASSGGTAYNSPLHF
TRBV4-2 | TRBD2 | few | CASRTTSAGELFF
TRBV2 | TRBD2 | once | CASSRGWTSGGLATDTQYF
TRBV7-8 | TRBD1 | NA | CASSFGQGDTEAFF
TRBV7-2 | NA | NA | CASSLWDGRNSPLHF
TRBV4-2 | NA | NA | CASSQDSTGNYGYTF
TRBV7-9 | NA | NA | CASSSEGVATTDTQYF
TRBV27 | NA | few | CASSLGQSQNTEAFF
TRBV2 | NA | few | CASSVGGGNYGYTF
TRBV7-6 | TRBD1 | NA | CASSAGQGYGYTF
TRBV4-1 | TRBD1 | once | CASSQDRGIQYF
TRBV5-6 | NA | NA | CASSLVPREAFF
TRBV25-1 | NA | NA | CASSDSGSTYNEQFF
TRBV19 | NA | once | CASSIYSRESNQPQHF
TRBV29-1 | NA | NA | CSATTDTYEQYF
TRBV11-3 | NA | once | CASSSSGTGELFF
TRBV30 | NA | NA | CAWSGGGLQPQHF
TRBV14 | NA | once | CASSLGLGSAAFF
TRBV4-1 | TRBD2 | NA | CASSPTIGTSGGTDTQYF
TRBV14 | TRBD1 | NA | CASSQLTGGLGYTF
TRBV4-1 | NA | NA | CASSQDRPGGVFEAFF
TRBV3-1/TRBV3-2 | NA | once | CASSQVGTQYF
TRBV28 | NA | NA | CASSSTASLNYGYTF
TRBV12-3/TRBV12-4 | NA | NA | CASTGGSGNTIYF
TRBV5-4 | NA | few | CASSFGGQLNSPLHF
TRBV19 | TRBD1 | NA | CASSGQGARTDTQYF
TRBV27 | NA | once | CASSLGGLFNYGYTF
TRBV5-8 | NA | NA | CASSLWGNGNQPQHF
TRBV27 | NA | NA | CASSQVPGATVGGGYTF